This TCR beta chain was sequenced during a study of identical twins (TCRdb year 2016). Regarding the study in general: To test whether fetal clonotypes persist, the study used deep sequencing on TCR alpha and beta repertoires from monozygotic twins, unrelated adults of various ages, and cord blood. Replicate twin experiments were performed at different times using different library preparation protocols to rule out contamination. Summary of the overall study and its limitations: Fewer insertions were carried by abundant cord blood beta clonotypes, a similar but weaker trend appeared in young adult naive repertoires, and no such trend appeared in memory repertoires. Zero-insertion analyses could be partly confounded by invariant T cells such as MAIT and iNKT, although diverse VJ usage argued against such confounding for most clonotypes. Out-of-frame TCR alpha sequences shared between twins showed an excess of low generation-probability sequences compared with coincidental sharing between unrelated individuals. A weaker excess of twin sharing was found in beta out-of-frame sequences because the signal-to-noise ratio was lowered by fewer shared sequences. Recombination models systematically underestimated out-of-frame TCR alpha sharing in monozygotic twins but agreed with sharing between unrelated individuals. Because the same donors could not be followed over many years, the conclusions depended on cross-sectional statistical analysis.

This clonotype was observed at least ten times. What this receptor recognizes is not known. No much larger clonotype is one base removed from it; base qualities were not supplied. All donors were healthy Caucasians. V loses 10 bases of germline sequence and J loses 3 bases, and the interval between the two ends is 18 bases. The CDR3 contains 14 residues, cysteine and phenylalanine counted. The sequence is cut down to CDR3 DNA, 42 bases in frame from base 1. CDR1 is given as MNHEY and CDR2 as SVGEGT, both from the germline V gene. Libraries were prepared through 5' RACE. The reads were generated on an Illumina HiSeq 2000. Template switching added a universal primer binding site, and the final cDNA carried a unique molecular identifier that allowed TCR cDNA molecules to be counted accurately. Specific primers in the conserved constant-segment region were used to synthesize first-strand cDNA for TCR alpha and beta chains. To control for contamination, every cDNA library carried two barcodes: a SMART-Mk sample barcode plus Illumina barcodes. TruSeq adapter sequences along with Illumina sample barcodes were introduced in two successive PCR steps. Sequencing of the TCR alpha and beta cDNA libraries was done on the Illumina HiSeq platform using custom primers. From the authors' description of their analysis: MiGEC was used to process raw reads and extract unique molecular identifiers, and MiXCR was used to find CDR3 positions. Recombination models were inferred per individual with the repgenHMM and IGoR tools using an EM algorithm. Shared clonotypes were analyzed with the tcR package in R, and sharing was normalized by the product of cloneset sizes. To study raw recombination without the effects of thymic and clonal selection, out-of-frame nonproductive sequences were analyzed. TCRdb ran its own pipeline on the public reads, namely fastp trimming at Q25 and MiXCR clone calling, and kept in-frame beta chains. Rows are unified per CDR3 protein, each entry keeping the most common DNA and genes. None of the V and J calls come from the authors' own analysis; TCRdb made them. Present in this sample are 1.5 million to 2 million distinct CDR3 sequences, about 30% of which were seen just once. The top ten clonotypes cover over 0.25% of the sample.

The sequenced sample consisted of cord blood. Rearrangement joined TRBV6-2 or TRBV6-3 to TRBJ2-5; the D gene is perhaps TRBD2, from 6 matching bases. The TCR originated in a newborn girl in good health. The CDR3 in this case is CATLGGPLKETQYF. The DNA sequence is TGTGCCACCCTGGGAGGACCCCTAAAAGAGACCCAGTACTTC.